Listed below are T cell receptor beta chains from one sample, sequenced in a study of T-cell reconstitution after alpha-beta-depleted transplantation in children. TCRdb redid the calling of the PCR reads with MiXCR, one entry per CDR3 protein. The profile covers approximately 300,000 distinct CDR3 sequences, with about 9.5% appearing a single time and less than 9% taken by the ten largest. Sample: PBMCs, taken before TCRalphabeta/CD19-depleted stem cell transplant. The receptors originated from a boy less than two years old with acute myeloid leukemia, due to receive a stem cell transplant. Each CDR3 is given with its conserved first and last residue. Fields, in order: J gene, clone size, D gene, V gene, CDR3 DNA, CDR3 protein. A D gene is named only where the DNA matches it firmly. The size entry is marked missing in some rows and otherwise reads once, few, many or a size class.

>TRBJ1-4|many|-|TRBV12-3/TRBV12-4
TGTGCCAGCAGTTTACGGACAATTGAAAAACTGTTTTTT
CASSLRTIEKLFF
>TRBJ2-2|many|TRBD2|TRBV5-1
TGCGCCAGCAGCCCACGTTCCGGGGGGGCTACCGGGGAGCTGTTTTTT
CASSPRSGGATGELFF
>TRBJ1-6|-|-|TRBV23-1
TGCGCCAGCAGTCAATCTGGGCAGGGGACGGGTAATTCACCCCTCCACTTT
CASSQSGQGTGNSPLHF
>TRBJ2-1|few|TRBD2|TRBV5-1
TGCGCCAGCAGCTTGGCCGTAGCGGGGGGGCCCAATGAGCAGTTCTTC
CASSLAVAGGPNEQFF
>TRBJ1-1|many|-|TRBV27
TGTGCCAGCAGTCCCCGGGGGAACACTGAAGCTTTCTTT
CASSPRGNTEAFF
>TRBJ2-2|many|TRBD1|TRBV20-1
TGCAGTGCTAGAGATTTGATGAGGGGGCTCGGCGGGGAGCTGTTTTTT
CSARDLMRGLGGELFF
>TRBJ2-6|-|TRBD2|TRBV4-3
TGCGCCAGCAGCCAAGTAGCGAGGTCTAGCGGGACTGGGGCCAACGTCCTGACTTTC
CASSQVARSSGTGANVLTF
>TRBJ2-4|many|TRBD1|TRBV7-2
TGTGCCAGCAGCTTGGGACAGGGGAACATTCAGTACTTC
CASSLGQGNIQYF
>TRBJ2-1|many|TRBD2|TRBV20-1
TGCAGTGCTAGACTAGCGGGCTCCTACAATGAGCAGTTCTTC
CSARLAGSYNEQFF
>TRBJ2-4|many|-|TRBV20-1
TGCAGTGCAGAAGGATCGGCGAACGACATTCAGTACTTC
CSAEGSANDIQYF
>TRBJ2-3|many|TRBD2|TRBV11-2
TGTGCCAGCAGGGTAGCGGGAGGGTTCACAGATACGCAGTATTTT
CASRVAGGFTDTQYF
>TRBJ2-5|once|-|TRBV7-2
TGTGCCAGCAGCTTACAATCAATGGGGTTCCAAGAGACCCAGTACTTC
CASSLQSMGFQETQYF
>TRBJ1-2|many|-|TRBV25-1
TGTGCCAGCAGTACTCGATCTGGCTACACCTTC
CASSTRSGYTF
>TRBJ2-1|many|TRBD2|TRBV7-2
TGTGCCAGCAGCTTAGAGGCTAGCGGGAGAAATGAGCAGTTCTTC
CASSLEASGRNEQFF
>TRBJ2-7|few|-|TRBV7-2
TGTGCCAGCAGCCCAGACACCCCTAGCCACCCCTACGAGCAGTACTTC
CASSPDTPSHPYEQYF
>TRBJ2-7|-|TRBD2|TRBV2
TGTGCCAGCAGTGAAAGATGGCGGGGGGCCTCCTACGAGCAGTACTTC
CASSERWRGASYEQYF
>TRBJ2-1|many|TRBD1|TRBV6-5
TGTGCCAGCAGTTATCGGACAGGGTTAAATGAGCAGTTCTTC
CASSYRTGLNEQFF
>TRBJ2-7|few|-|TRBV6-1
TGTGCCAGCAGCAGTCCCGGGGCCTACGAGCAGTACTTC
CASSSPGAYEQYF
>TRBJ2-1|many|-|TRBV7-9
TGTGCCAACGCGAGGAAACCCTACAATGAGCAGTTCTTC
CANARKPYNEQFF
>TRBJ2-1|many|-|TRBV5-1
TGCGCCAGCAGAGCTATGGGGGAGCAGTTCTTC
CASRAMGEQFF
>TRBJ1-1|many|TRBD1|TRBV7-3
TGTGCCAGCAGCTCGACAGGGGGAATGAACACTGAAGCTTTCTTT
CASSSTGGMNTEAFF
>TRBJ2-1|many|-|TRBV5-1
TGCGCCAGCAATTTTGCGGGTGAGCAGTTCTTC
CASNFAGEQFF
>TRBJ2-2|many|-|TRBV5-1
TGCGCCAGCAGCTTGGATCGGGCTAGCGAGGGGGAGCTGTTTTTT
CASSLDRASEGELFF
>TRBJ2-3|few|-|TRBV2
TGTGCCAGCATGAGGTCAGATACGCAGTATTTT
CASMRSDTQYF
>TRBJ2-7|many|TRBD2|TRBV20-1
TGCAGTGCTAGAGGGACTAGCGGGAATACCTACGAGCAGTACTTC
CSARGTSGNTYEQYF
>TRBJ2-7|many|-|TRBV13
TGTGCCAGCAGCTTAGCGGGTTACTCAAACTACGAGCAGTACTTC
CASSLAGYSNYEQYF
>TRBJ1-5|few|TRBD1|TRBV6-1
TGTGCCAGCAGTACCTCCGGGACAGGGGAACAGCCCCAGCATTTT
CASSTSGTGEQPQHF
>TRBJ2-5|few|TRBD1|TRBV6-1
TGTGCCAGCAACACAGGGGCCCAGGAGACCCAGTACTTC
CASNTGAQETQYF
>TRBJ2-7|many|-|TRBV14
TGTGCCAGCAGCCAAACAAGGTTTCGTGGCGAGCAGTACTTC
CASSQTRFRGEQYF
>TRBJ2-3|many|TRBD1|TRBV12-5
TGTGCTAGTGGTTTGGAGGGGGCGGCCGGAACAGATACGCAGTATTTT
CASGLEGAAGTDTQYF
>TRBJ1-2|-|TRBD1|TRBV4-2
TGTGCCAGCAGTAGGGACAGGGGGCAAGATGGCTACACCTTC
CASSRDRGQDGYTF
>TRBJ2-7|many|-|TRBV20-1
TGCAGTGCGAGTAGACCAGGCGGCTACGAGCAGTACTTC
CSASRPGGYEQYF
>TRBJ2-1|many|TRBD2|TRBV5-6
TGTGCCAGCAGCCCACCTAGCGGGGGGTACAATGAGCAGTTCTTC
CASSPPSGGYNEQFF
>TRBJ2-5|-|-|TRBV5-4
TGTGCCAGCAGCGAACAGGGTTGGGAGACCCAGTACTTC
CASSEQGWETQYF
>TRBJ1-1|-|-|TRBV7-6
TGTGCCAGCAGCGCCGCGCCGAACACTGAAGCTTTCTTT
CASSAAPNTEAFF
>TRBJ2-7|many|-|TRBV20-1
TGCAGTGCCACAGACAGAAATTACGAGCAGTACTTC
CSATDRNYEQYF
>TRBJ2-7|many|-|TRBV7-2
TGTGCCAGCAGCTTAGGGGCATGGTCCTACGAGCAGTACTTC
CASSLGAWSYEQYF
>TRBJ2-2|many|TRBD1|TRBV10-3
TGTGCCATCATGGACAGGACCTCGAACACCGGGGAGCTGTTTTTT
CAIMDRTSNTGELFF
>TRBJ2-7|many|-|TRBV29-1
TGCAGCGTTGTATACGGGAGCAGCTCCTACGAGCAGTACTTC
CSVVYGSSSYEQYF
>TRBJ2-1|many|TRBD2|TRBV2
TGTGCCAGCAGCCCTTTGGGCGGGGGGGTAGCTGAGCAGTTCTTC
CASSPLGGGVAEQFF
>TRBJ2-3|-|TRBD2|TRBV25-1
TGTGCCAGCAGTGAATGGACCGGACTAGCGGGGGGCACAGATACGCAGTATTTT
CASSEWTGLAGGTDTQYF
>TRBJ2-5|-|-|TRBV4-3
TGCGCCAGCAGCCAAGAGCTACTAGTGATTGGGGACCAAGAGACCCAGTACTTC
CASSQELLVIGDQETQYF
>TRBJ2-7|few|-|TRBV18
TGTGCCAGCTCACCACGCAGACGGCAGTACGAGCAGTACTTC
CASSPRRRQYEQYF